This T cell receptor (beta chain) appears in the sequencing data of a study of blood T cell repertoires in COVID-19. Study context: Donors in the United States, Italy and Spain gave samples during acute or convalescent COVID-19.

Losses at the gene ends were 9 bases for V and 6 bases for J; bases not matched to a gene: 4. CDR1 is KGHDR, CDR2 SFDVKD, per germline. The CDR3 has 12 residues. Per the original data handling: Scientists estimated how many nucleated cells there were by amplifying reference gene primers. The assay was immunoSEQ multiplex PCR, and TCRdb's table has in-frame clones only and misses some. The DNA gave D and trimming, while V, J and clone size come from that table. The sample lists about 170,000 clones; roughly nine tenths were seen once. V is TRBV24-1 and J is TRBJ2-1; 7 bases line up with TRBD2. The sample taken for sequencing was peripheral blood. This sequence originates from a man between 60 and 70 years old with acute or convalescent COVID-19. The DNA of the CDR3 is TGTGCCACCGGCGGGGGTCTCAATGAGCAGTTCTTC. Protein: CATGGGLNEQFF.